This TCR beta chain is from a study of blood T cells in healthy people across ages. Through a sample-barcoded 5' primer and a J-beta primer mix, a second PCR was run for roughly 6 to 12 cycles. TCRdb called the 5' RACE reads again in MiXCR, with one record for every CDR3 protein. The table lists about a million distinct CDR3 sequences, around 48% of them singletons. Findings and caveats of the study: Compared with aged donors, long-lived donors showed fewer expanded clones, suggesting selection. No one knew whether donors had CMV, which possibly confounded expanded clonotype changes.

The V segment lost 4 bases and the J segment 5 bases; nucleotides outside the gene matches: 3. CDR3 length: 13 residues. Germline loops: CDR1 SQVTM, CDR2 ANQGSEA. Per sample, extraction of total RNA gave at least 5.5 micrograms in every case. Many counts were recorded for this clonotype. Its cognate antigen is unknown. This rearrangement joins TRBV29-1 to TRBJ2-1; 9 nucleotides line up with TRBD2. The sample was blood. The clonotype originates from a young man in good health. CDR3 sequence reads: CSVAAGGHNEQFF. In DNA form, the CDR3 reads TGCAGCGTTGCAGCGGGGGGTCACAATGAGCAGTTCTTC.